This T cell receptor beta chain is drawn from a study of cytomegalovirus exposure and HLA in healthy donors. Comment on this clone: The antigen remains unidentified.

Findings and caveats of the study: Researchers catalogued around 150 TCR beta chains as cytomegalovirus-associated. It was reported in a later analysis that an Asian-associated ancestry cluster showed fewer N-insertions than the 666-donor mean.

It was with 60 Vbeta and 13 Jbeta primers that the PCR ran. The table came from immunoSEQ multiplex PCR; TCRdb's copy has only in-frame clones and leaves some out. The sample carries 240,000 or so clones, around 81% recorded once. Trimming shortened V by 8 bases and J by 5 bases, and 10 bases separated the two germline ends. This CDR3 spans 11 amino acids. The chain uses TRBV5-3 and TRBJ2-5, with D perhaps matching TRBD1 (5 bases). TRBV5-3 is an open reading frame, and its role is uncertain. The source is a woman aged 55-75 years in good health and CMV-seropositive. The sample comprised PBMCs. As DNA, the CDR3 is TGTGCCAGCCAGGGTTGGGAGACCCAGTACTTC. It specifies CASQGWETQYF.